A selection of T cell receptor beta chains follows, all from one sample in a study of shared clonotypes between healthy human individuals. Profiling relied on immunoSEQ multiplex PCR, and the TCRdb table lists in-frame clones only, not all of them. The sample includes about 1.1 million clones, around 77% of them seen just once. Source material: memory CD4+ T cells from PBMCs. Receptors originate from a man aged 18 to 30 in good health. Some clones in this sample may be carry-over from other donors' samples. The CDR3 runs from the conserved cysteine through the conserved F or W. The D gene is left open where the match is weak. Expanded clones get a size class; other rows say once, few or many, or leave the size out.

>TRBV29-1|TRBJ1-1|TRBD1|few
TGCAGCGTTGATAGGACAGGGGGGAACACTGAAGCTTTCTTT
CSVDRTGGNTEAFF
>TRBV5-1|TRBJ2-2|TRBD2|NA
TGCGCCAGCAGCTTGTACCTAGCGGAGAACACCGGGGAGCTGTTTTTT
CASSLYLAENTGELFF
>TRBV2|TRBJ1-5|NA|NA
TGTGCCAGCAGTGAAAATATACAGACCCATCAGCCCCAGCATTTT
CASSENIQTHQPQHF
>TRBV4-1|TRBJ2-6|NA|NA
TGCGCCAGCAGCCAGGGAGTGGGCTCTGGGGCCAACGTCCTGACTTTC
CASSQGVGSGANVLTF
>TRBV6-1|TRBJ2-7|NA|NA
TGTGCCAGCAGTGGGAGAATGGGGTTCTACGAGCAGTACTTC
CASSGRMGFYEQYF
>TRBV28|TRBJ2-7|NA|NA
TGTGCCAGCAGCAGTAGGGGCTACGAGCAGTACTTC
CASSSRGYEQYF
>TRBV7-3|TRBJ1-1|NA|few
TGTGCCAGCAGCTCAAGACAGGCTACTGAAGCTTTCTTT
CASSSRQATEAFF
>TRBV28|TRBJ2-5|NA|few
TGTGCCAGCGGATACAGGGGGGGCAGTGAGACCCAGTACTTC
CASGYRGGSETQYF
>TRBV18|TRBJ1-5|NA|NA
TGTGCCAGCTCACCCTTGCAGGGTGGAAATCAGCCCCAGCATTTT
CASSPLQGGNQPQHF
>TRBV30|TRBJ1-2|TRBD1|NA
TGTGCCTGGAGTTATGGGGAGGGGGCGAACACCTTC
CAWSYGEGANTF
>TRBV7-3|TRBJ2-5|NA|NA
TGTGCCAGCAGCTTAACGCGGGGTGCCGAGACCCAGTACTTC
CASSLTRGAETQYF
>TRBV11-2|TRBJ2-5|NA|NA
TGTGCCAGCAGCTTTTCTAAGGCGGAGACCCAGTACTTC
CASSFSKAETQYF
>TRBV4-3|TRBJ2-3|NA|NA
TGCGCCAGCAGCCAAGGTACCCGGGGTAGCACAGATACGCAGTATTTT
CASSQGTRGSTDTQYF
>TRBV14|TRBJ1-5|NA|NA
TGTGCCAGCAGCCATACAGTAGGCCGATGGGGTCAGCCCCAGCATTTT
CASSHTVGRWGQPQHF
>TRBV2|TRBJ1-5|NA|NA
TGTGCCAGCTCGTCGAGTCGCAATCAGCCCCAGCATTTT
CASSSSRNQPQHF
>TRBV7-8|TRBJ2-1|TRBD2|once
TGTGCCAGCAGCTTAGTATCGCGGGAGTTTCGGGCTGAGCAGTTCTTC
CASSLVSREFRAEQFF
>TRBV2|TRBJ1-3|NA|NA
TGTGCCAGCAGTGATACCAGGGGAGCTGGAAACACCATATATTTT
CASSDTRGAGNTIYF
>TRBV28|TRBJ2-3|NA|NA
TGTGCCAGCAGTTTGCAGACCCCAGATACGCAGTATTTT
CASSLQTPDTQYF
>TRBV5-1|TRBJ2-5|NA|many
TGCGCCAGCAGCTTGGGAGTCCATCGGTTTGGAGAGACCCAGTACTTC
CASSLGVHRFGETQYF
>TRBV5-1|TRBJ1-2|NA|NA
TGCGCCAGCAGCTTGCAATCGGGGGGCTTTGGCTACACCTTC
CASSLQSGGFGYTF
>TRBV30|TRBJ2-5|TRBD2|NA
TGTGCCTCGGACTTGACTAGCAGTTTTCGGTACTTC
CASDLTSSFRYF
>TRBV28|TRBJ1-1|NA|NA
TGTGCCAGCAGCCGGGACTCTGAAGCTTTCTTT
CASSRDSEAFF
>TRBV10-1|TRBJ2-1|NA|NA
TGCGCCAGCAGTGACCGACTGAATGAGCAGTTCTTC
CASSDRLNEQFF
>TRBV6-5|TRBJ2-1|TRBD2|NA
TGTGCCAGCAATTGGGGGGGGGAGCAGTTCTTC
CASNWGGEQFF
>TRBV6-5|TRBJ1-1|NA|NA
TGTGCCAGCAGCTCCCTAAGCACTGAAGCTTTCTTT
CASSSLSTEAFF
>TRBV5-1|TRBJ1-6|TRBD1|NA
TGCGCCAGCAGCAGGTACTCGACAGGGGAACTGCCCTTTAACCTCCACTTT
CASSRYSTGELPFNLHF
>TRBV2|TRBJ2-2|NA|NA
TGTGCCAGCAGTTACAGGGTAGTCGGGGAGCTGTTTTTT
CASSYRVVGELFF
>TRBV2|TRBJ1-4|NA|NA
TGTGCCAGCAGTGGATTTGATAATGAAAAACTGTTTTTT
CASSGFDNEKLFF
>TRBV20-1|TRBJ2-3|NA|NA
TGCAGTGCCGAGCTGAGTACGGCGCAGTATTTT
CSAELSTAQYF
>TRBV5-1|TRBJ1-3|TRBD1|NA
TGCGCCAGCAGCTTCTCAGGACAGGGGACAGACACCATATATTTT
CASSFSGQGTDTIYF
>TRBV6-1|TRBJ2-2|TRBD1|NA
TGTGCCAGCAGTGAAGGAGGCAGGGGGACCGGGGAGCTGTTTTTT
CASSEGGRGTGELFF